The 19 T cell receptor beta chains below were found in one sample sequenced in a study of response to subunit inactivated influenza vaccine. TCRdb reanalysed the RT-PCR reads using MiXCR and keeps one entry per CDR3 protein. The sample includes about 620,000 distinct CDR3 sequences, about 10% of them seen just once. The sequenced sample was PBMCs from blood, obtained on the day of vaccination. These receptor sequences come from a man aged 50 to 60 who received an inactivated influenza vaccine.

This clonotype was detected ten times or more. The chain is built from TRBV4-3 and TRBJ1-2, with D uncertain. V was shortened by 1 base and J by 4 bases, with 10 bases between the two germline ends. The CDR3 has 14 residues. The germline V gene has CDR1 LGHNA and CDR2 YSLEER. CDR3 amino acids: CASSQVKRSYGYTF. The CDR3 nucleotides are TGCGCCAGCAGCCAAGTCAAGAGATCCTATGGCTACACCTTC.

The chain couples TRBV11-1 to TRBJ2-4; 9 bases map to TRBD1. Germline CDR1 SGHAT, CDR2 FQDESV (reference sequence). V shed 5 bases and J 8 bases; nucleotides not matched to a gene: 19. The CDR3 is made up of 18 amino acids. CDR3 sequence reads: CASSPKPGTGFGFYIQYF. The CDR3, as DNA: TGTGCCAGCAGCCCCAAGCCCGGGACAGGGTTCGGGTTTTACATTCAGTACTTC.

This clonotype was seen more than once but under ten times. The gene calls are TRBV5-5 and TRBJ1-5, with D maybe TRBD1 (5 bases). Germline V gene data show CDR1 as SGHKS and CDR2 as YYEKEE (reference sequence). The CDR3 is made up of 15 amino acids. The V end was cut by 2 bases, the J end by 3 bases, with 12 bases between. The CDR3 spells CASSFQPGPNQPQHF. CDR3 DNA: TGTGCCAGCAGCTTCCAACCGGGACCCAATCAGCCCCAGCATTTT.

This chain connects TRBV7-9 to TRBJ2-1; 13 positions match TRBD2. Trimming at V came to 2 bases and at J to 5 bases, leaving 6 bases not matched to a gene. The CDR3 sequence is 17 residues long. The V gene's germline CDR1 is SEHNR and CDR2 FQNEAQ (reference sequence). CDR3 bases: TGTGCCAGCAGCTTAACCTTAGGGACTAGCGGGAACAATGAGCAGTTCTTC. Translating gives CASSLTLGTSGNNEQFF.

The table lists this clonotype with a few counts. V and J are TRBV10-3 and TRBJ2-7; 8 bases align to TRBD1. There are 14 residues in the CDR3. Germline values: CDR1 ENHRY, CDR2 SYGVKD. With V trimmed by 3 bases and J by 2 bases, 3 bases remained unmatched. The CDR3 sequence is CAISDPGQAYEQYF. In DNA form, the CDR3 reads TGTGCCATCAGTGATCCGGGACAGGCCTACGAGCAGTACTTC.

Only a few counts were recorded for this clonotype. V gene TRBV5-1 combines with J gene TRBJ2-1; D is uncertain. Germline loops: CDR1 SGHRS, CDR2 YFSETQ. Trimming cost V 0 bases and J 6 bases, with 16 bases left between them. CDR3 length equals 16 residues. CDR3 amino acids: CASSLAGSEVGNEQFF. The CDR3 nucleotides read TGCGCCAGCAGCTTGGCCGGGTCCGAAGTGGGCAATGAGCAGTTCTTC.

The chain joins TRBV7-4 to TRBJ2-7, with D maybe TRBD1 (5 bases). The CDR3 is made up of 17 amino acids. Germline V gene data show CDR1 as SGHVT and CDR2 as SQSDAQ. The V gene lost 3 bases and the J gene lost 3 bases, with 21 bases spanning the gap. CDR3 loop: CASSFYPRNSDIYEQYF. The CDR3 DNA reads TGTGCCAGCAGCTTTTATCCCCGAAATTCGGACATCTACGAGCAGTACTTC. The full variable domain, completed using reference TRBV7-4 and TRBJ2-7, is GAGVSQSPRYKVAKRGRDVALRCDSISGHVTLYWYRQTLGQGSEVLTYSQSDAQRDKSGRPSGRFSAERPERSVSTLKIQRTEQGDSAVYLCASSFYPRNSDIYEQYFGPGTRLTVT.

The CDR3 region has the DNA TGCGCCAGCACGGGGCGGGGGAAACTGGCAGATACGCAGTATTTT. Residues: CASTGRGKLADTQYF. The J gene is TRBJ2-3, the V gene TRBV5-1, with 7 bases aligning to TRBD2. The CDR3 is 15 residues long. Germline CDR1 is SGHRS and CDR2 is YFSETQ. Germline trimming cut 6 bases from V and 4 bases from J; bases unmatched to any gene: 11. Variable domain in full (rest from reference TRBV5-1 and TRBJ2-3): KAGVTQTPRYLIKTRGQQVTLSCSPISGHRSVSWYQQTPGQGLQFLFEYFSETQRNKGNFPGRFSGRQFSNSRSEMNVSTLELGDSALYLCASTGRGKLADTQYFGPGTRLTVL.

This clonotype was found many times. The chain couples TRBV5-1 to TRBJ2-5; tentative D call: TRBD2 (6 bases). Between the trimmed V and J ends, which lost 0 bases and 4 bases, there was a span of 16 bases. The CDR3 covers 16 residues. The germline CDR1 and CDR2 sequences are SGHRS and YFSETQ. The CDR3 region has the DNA TGCGCCAGCAGCTTGGGAGTCGCGGGGATCGGAGAGACCCAGTACTTC. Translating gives CASSLGVAGIGETQYF. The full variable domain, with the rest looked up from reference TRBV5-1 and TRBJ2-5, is KAGVTQTPRYLIKTRGQQVTLSCSPISGHRSVSWYQQTPGQGLQFLFEYFSETQRNKGNFPGRFSGRQFSNSRSEMNVSTLELGDSALYLCASSLGVAGIGETQYFGPGTRLLVL.

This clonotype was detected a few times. CDR3 bases: TGCAGTGCTAGCGCCGAGGCTTACAATGAGCAGTTCTTC. It specifies CSASAEAYNEQFF. The chain recombines TRBV20-1 with TRBJ2-1; no firm D call. Per the germline V gene, CDR1 is DFQATT and CDR2 is SNEGSKA (reference sequence). The CDR3 spans 13 residues. Trimming removed 3 bases from V and 4 bases from J, with 10 bases in between.

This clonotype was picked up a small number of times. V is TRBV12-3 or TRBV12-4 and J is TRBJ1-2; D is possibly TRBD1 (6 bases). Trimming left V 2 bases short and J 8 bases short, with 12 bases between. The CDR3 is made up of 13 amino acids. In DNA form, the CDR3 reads TGTGCCAGCAGTTTACAGGGGTCTATCGGCTACACCTTC. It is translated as CASSLQGSIGYTF.

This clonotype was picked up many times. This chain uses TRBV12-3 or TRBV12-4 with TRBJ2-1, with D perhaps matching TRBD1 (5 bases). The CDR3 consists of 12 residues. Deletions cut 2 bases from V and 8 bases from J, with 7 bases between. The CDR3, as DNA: TGTGCCAGCAGTTTATGGGGCGATGAGCAGTTCTTC. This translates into CASSLWGDEQFF.

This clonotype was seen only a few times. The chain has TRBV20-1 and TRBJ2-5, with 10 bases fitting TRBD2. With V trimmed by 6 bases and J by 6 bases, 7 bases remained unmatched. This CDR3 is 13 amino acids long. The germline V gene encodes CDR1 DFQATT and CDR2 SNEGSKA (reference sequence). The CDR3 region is CSADLAGVKTQYF. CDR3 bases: TGCAGTGCAGACCTAGCGGGAGTAAAGACCCAGTACTTC.

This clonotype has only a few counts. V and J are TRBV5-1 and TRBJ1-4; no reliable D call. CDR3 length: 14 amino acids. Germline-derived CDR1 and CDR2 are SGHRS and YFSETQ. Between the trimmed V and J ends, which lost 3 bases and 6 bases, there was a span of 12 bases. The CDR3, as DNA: TGCGCCAGCAGCTACCTGACGGTTGATGAAAAACTGTTTTTT. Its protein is CASSYLTVDEKLFF.

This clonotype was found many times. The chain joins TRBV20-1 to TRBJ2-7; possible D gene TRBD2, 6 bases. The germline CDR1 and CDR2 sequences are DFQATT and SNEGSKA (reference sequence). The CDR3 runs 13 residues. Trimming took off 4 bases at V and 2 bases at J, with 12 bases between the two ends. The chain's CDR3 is CSAIGSAPYEQYF. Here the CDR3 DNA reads TGCAGTGCTATCGGGAGTGCGCCCTACGAGCAGTACTTC.

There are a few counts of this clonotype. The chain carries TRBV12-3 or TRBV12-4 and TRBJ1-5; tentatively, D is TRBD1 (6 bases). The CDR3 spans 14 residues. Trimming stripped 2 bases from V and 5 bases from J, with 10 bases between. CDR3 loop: CASSLKDSYQPQHF. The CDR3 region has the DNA TGTGCCAGCAGTTTAAAGGACAGCTATCAGCCCCAGCATTTT.

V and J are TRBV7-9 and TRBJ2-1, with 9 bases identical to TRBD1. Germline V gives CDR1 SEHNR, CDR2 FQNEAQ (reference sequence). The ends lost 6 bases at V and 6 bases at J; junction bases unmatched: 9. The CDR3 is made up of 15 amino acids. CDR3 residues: CASSSGTGRGNEQFF. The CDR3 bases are TGTGCCAGCAGTTCCGGGACAGGGAGAGGCAATGAGCAGTTCTTC.

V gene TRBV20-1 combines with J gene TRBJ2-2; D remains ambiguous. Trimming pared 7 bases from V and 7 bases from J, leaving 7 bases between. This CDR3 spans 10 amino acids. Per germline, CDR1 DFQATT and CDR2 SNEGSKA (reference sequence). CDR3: CSVRGGELFF. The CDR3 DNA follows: TGCAGTGTACGAGGCGGGGAGCTGTTTTTT.

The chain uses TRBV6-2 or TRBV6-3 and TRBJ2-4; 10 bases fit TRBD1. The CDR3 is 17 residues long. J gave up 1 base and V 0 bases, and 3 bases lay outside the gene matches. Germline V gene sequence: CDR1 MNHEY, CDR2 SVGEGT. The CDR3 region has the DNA TGTGCCAGCAGTTACTCGAAGGACAGGGGGGCCAAAAACATTCAGTACTTC. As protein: CASSYSKDRGAKNIQYF.